This TCR beta chain is from a study of shared clonotypes between healthy human individuals. Profiling relied on immunoSEQ multiplex PCR, and the TCRdb table lists in-frame clones only, not all of them. Among just over 2,000,000 clones listed, about 95% were seen once. A split of CD4+ cells into CD45RA+ naive and CD45RA-negative memory subsets was performed. The V and J ends lost 4 bases and 4 bases respectively, with 14 bases between them. This CDR3 region has 14 residues. The germline gives CDR1 SGHRS, CDR2 YFSETQ. The sequencing sample was made of naive CD4+ T cells sorted from blood. Specified subset: CD45RA+ positively selected. The sequence was obtained from a man younger than 35 in good health. The genes are TRBV5-1 and TRBJ2-5, with D possibly being TRBD1 (5 bases). CDR3 coding DNA: TGCGCCAGCAGCCCACAGACAGTCCGAGAGACCCAGTACTTC. Its translation is CASSPQTVRETQYF. The whole variable domain, filled in from reference TRBV5-1 and TRBJ2-5, reads KAGVTQTPRYLIKTRGQQVTLSCSPISGHRSVSWYQQTPGQGLQFLFEYFSETQRNKGNFPGRFSGRQFSNSRSEMNVSTLELGDSALYLCASSPQTVRETQYFGPGTRLLVL.